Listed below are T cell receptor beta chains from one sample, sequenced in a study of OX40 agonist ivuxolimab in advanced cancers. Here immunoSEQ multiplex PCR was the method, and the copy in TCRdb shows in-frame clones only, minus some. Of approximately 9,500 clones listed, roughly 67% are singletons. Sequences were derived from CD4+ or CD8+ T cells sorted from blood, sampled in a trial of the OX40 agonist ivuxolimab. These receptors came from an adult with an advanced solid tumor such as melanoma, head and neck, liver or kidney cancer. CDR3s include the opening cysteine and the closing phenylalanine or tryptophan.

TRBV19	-	CASSLFLTGYSYEQYF
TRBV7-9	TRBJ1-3	CASSLETVPSGNTIYF
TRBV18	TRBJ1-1	CASSQGAGNTEAFF
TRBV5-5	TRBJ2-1	CASSLDSYNEQFF
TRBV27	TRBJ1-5	CASSSPGHQPQHF
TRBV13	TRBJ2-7	CASSLAGTAYEQYF
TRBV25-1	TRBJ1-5	CASSELGYSNQPQHF
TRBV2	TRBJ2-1	CASSDGSLSYNEQFF
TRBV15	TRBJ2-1	CATSHGQGNNEQFF
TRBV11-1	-	CASNHGGSREQYF
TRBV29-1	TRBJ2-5	CSVEGWDETQYF
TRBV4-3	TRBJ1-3	CASSQDQGGSGNTIYF
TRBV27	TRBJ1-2	CASSLSAGQTYGYTF
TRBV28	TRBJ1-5	CASSFQGGHQPQHF
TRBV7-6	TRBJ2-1	CASSLEGRLEQFF
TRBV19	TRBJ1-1	CASSTGMNTEAFF
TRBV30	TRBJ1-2	CAWSPLDWAGRGYTF
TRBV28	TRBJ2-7	CASSFGRGQGYEQYF
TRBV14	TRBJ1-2	CASSQDGAGGVGYGYTF
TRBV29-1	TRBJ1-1	CSVLTGGVFAFF
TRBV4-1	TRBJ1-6	CASSPPGQLNSPLHF
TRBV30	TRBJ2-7	CAWTRRRVGYEQYF
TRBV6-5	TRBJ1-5	CASSLTLGQPQHF
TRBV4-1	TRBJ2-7	CASSQGHGGYEQYF
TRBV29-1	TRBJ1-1	CSLIQPPDTEAFF
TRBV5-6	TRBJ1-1	CASSLAGTLGPENTEAFF
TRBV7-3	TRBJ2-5	CASSRVGGAQETQYF
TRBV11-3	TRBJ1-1	CASSLTVNTEAFF
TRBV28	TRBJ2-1	CASSPLAGEEQFF
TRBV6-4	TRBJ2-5	CATKGETQYF
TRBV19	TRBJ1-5	CASSIGAFQPQHF
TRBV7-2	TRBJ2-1	CASSLGDNEQFF
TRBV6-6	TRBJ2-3	CASSYTGTGNTDTQYF
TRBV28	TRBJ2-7	CASSSFGGGEYF
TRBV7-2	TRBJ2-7	CASSTLRPGEQYF
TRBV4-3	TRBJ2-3	CASSQDLAGGPDTQYF
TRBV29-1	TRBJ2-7	CSVELGMGSSYEQYF
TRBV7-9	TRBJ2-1	CASGQGESSYNEQFF
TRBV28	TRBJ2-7	CASSLTGDGSYEQYF
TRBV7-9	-	CASSSTATSGGGNLDEQYF
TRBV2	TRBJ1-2	CASSEALWGYTF
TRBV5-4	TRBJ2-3	CASSERESGTDTQYF
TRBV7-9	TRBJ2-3	CASSLGPGSLTDTQYF
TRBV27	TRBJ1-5	CASSLTGGSNQPQHF
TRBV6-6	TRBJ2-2	CASSYSGADTGELFF
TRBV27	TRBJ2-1	CASSLGVYNEQFF
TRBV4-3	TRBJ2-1	CASSQAYSYNEQFF
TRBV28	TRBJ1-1	CASSLDAWEAFF
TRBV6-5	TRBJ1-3	CASSRAGSLRNTIYF
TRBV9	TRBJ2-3	CASSGLDGTDTQYF
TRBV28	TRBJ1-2	CASTAWGYAYGYTF
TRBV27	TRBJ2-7	CASRGTGAYEQYF
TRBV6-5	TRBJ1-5	CASRPGPNNQPQHF
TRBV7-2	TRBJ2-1	CASSRLAGRGEQFF
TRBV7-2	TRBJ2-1	CASRSPPDYEQFF
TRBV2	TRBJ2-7	CASSEESNLSYEQYF
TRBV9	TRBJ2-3	CASSVEAGGMTDTQYF
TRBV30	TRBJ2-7	CAWSSGAGEQYF
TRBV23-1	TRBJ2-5	CASSQGPRAETQYF